Listed below are T cell receptor beta chains from one sample, sequenced in a study of CD8 T cells in ankylosing spondylitis. TCRdb re-derived calls from the 5' RACE reads in MiXCR, one entry per CDR3 protein. The data show around 340,000 distinct CDR3 sequences, roughly 15% seen once. Sequencing was carried out using blood, either unsorted or a sorted T cell fraction (not recorded which). All receptors derive from a male donor with ankylosing spondylitis or in good health (not recorded which). Both conserved end residues are trimmed from each CDR3. The order of the fields is CDR3 protein, J gene, V gene.

CDR3aa: ASSDGRLAGGNEQF
j_gene: TRBJ2-1
v_gene: TRBV10-2

CDR3aa: AWTRDHTDTQY
j_gene: TRBJ2-3
v_gene: TRBV30

CDR3aa: ASDGFGGTEAF
j_gene: TRBJ1-1
v_gene: TRBV5-5

CDR3aa: ASSPAGQGYGYT
j_gene: TRBJ1-2
v_gene: TRBV3-1

CDR3aa: ASSLVDRGGGETQY
j_gene: TRBJ2-5
v_gene: TRBV7-2

CDR3aa: ASSLISSGRADTQY
j_gene: TRBJ2-3
v_gene: TRBV11-2

CDR3aa: ASKVGGVTGELF
j_gene: TRBJ2-2
v_gene: TRBV12-3/TRBV12-4

CDR3aa: ASSLIVGDEKLF
j_gene: TRBJ1-4
v_gene: TRBV11-3

CDR3aa: ASSVQGGATDTQY
j_gene: TRBJ2-3
v_gene: TRBV5-1

CDR3aa: ASSLTSDRNYGYT
j_gene: TRBJ1-2
v_gene: TRBV11-1

CDR3aa: SARVGMASGYNEQF
j_gene: TRBJ2-1
v_gene: TRBV20-1

CDR3aa: SANLASGYEQY
j_gene: TRBJ2-7
v_gene: TRBV20-1

CDR3aa: ASSQGAGSNYGYT
j_gene: TRBJ1-2
v_gene: TRBV4-2

CDR3aa: ASSWGLAGVGSYEQY
j_gene: TRBJ2-7
v_gene: TRBV5-1

CDR3aa: AIRKRSTDTQY
j_gene: TRBJ2-3
v_gene: TRBV10-3

CDR3aa: ASSLGATHVY
j_gene: TRBJ2-5
v_gene: TRBV12-3/TRBV12-4

CDR3aa: ASSTRTGGAPRNNEQF
j_gene: TRBJ2-1
v_gene: TRBV11-2

CDR3aa: ASILVEGSGGYT
j_gene: TRBJ1-2
v_gene: TRBV6-1

CDR3aa: CVQTPRDLNTGELF
j_gene: TRBJ2-2
v_gene: TRBV20-1

CDR3aa: ASGPLTESSYNEQF
j_gene: TRBJ2-1
v_gene: TRBV2

CDR3aa: AISAEDNQPQH
j_gene: TRBJ1-5
v_gene: TRBV10-3

CDR3aa: ASSLLPGGSGSTDTQY
j_gene: TRBJ2-3
v_gene: TRBV27

CDR3aa: ASSATVHEQY
j_gene: TRBJ2-7
v_gene: TRBV7-2

CDR3aa: ASSESGGADTQY
j_gene: TRBJ2-3
v_gene: TRBV10-1

CDR3aa: SAEGKGRNIQY
j_gene: TRBJ2-4
v_gene: TRBV20-1

CDR3aa: ASTPTGGDYGYT
j_gene: TRBJ1-2
v_gene: TRBV10-2

CDR3aa: ASSPTGLENIQY
j_gene: TRBJ2-4
v_gene: TRBV5-1

CDR3aa: ASSGTASRPQH
j_gene: TRBJ1-5
v_gene: TRBV6-1

CDR3aa: ASSQAGILQETQY
j_gene: TRBJ2-5
v_gene: TRBV3-1

CDR3aa: ASSRADDNIQY
j_gene: TRBJ2-4
v_gene: TRBV5-1

CDR3aa: ASSFALEKY
j_gene: TRBJ2-7
v_gene: TRBV7-9

CDR3aa: ASSHLTGKGTEAF
j_gene: TRBJ1-1
v_gene: TRBV7-9

CDR3aa: ASSEYPTDTQY
j_gene: TRBJ2-3
v_gene: TRBV25-1

CDR3aa: SARDGGAQPQH
j_gene: TRBJ1-5
v_gene: TRBV20-1

CDR3aa: ASSRTSGGPYNEQF
j_gene: TRBJ2-1
v_gene: TRBV12-3/TRBV12-4

CDR3aa: ASSVGVGPNQPQH
j_gene: TRBJ1-5
v_gene: TRBV9

CDR3aa: ASTSGGVEQY
j_gene: TRBJ2-7
v_gene: TRBV3-1

CDR3aa: ASSQGGGRS
j_gene: TRBJ1-4
v_gene: TRBV3-1

CDR3aa: ASSLSLDTEAF
j_gene: TRBJ1-1
v_gene: TRBV16

CDR3aa: ASSQDMANYGYT
j_gene: TRBJ1-2
v_gene: TRBV3-1

CDR3aa: ASSLYRATEAF
j_gene: TRBJ1-1
v_gene: TRBV27

CDR3aa: ATSDRQGQINEQF
j_gene: TRBJ2-1
v_gene: TRBV24-1

CDR3aa: ASSSGTGKVTQY
j_gene: TRBJ2-3
v_gene: TRBV5-1

CDR3aa: ASSLGEKGAF
j_gene: TRBJ1-1
v_gene: TRBV12-3/TRBV12-4

CDR3aa: ASSESSRSAARYNEQF
j_gene: TRBJ2-1
v_gene: TRBV10-1

CDR3aa: ASSQNAGDTQY
j_gene: TRBJ2-3
v_gene: TRBV4-1

CDR3aa: ASSLVMEGYGYT
j_gene: TRBJ1-2
v_gene: TRBV7-9

CDR3aa: SARLPGGGGYT
j_gene: TRBJ1-2
v_gene: TRBV20-1

CDR3aa: ARGPGHRALEQY
j_gene: TRBJ2-7
v_gene: TRBV19